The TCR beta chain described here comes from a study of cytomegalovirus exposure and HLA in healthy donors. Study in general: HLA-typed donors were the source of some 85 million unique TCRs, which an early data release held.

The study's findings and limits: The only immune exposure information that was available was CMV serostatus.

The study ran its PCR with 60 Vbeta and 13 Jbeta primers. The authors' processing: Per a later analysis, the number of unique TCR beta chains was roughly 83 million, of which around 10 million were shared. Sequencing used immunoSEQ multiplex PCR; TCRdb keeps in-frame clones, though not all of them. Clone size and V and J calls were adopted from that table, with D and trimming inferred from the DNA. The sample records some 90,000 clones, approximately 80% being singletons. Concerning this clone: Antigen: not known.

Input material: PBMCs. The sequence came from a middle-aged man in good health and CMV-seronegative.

CDR3 in amino acids: CASSEASPETQYF. The CDR3 nucleotides are TGTGCCAGCAGTGAAGCGAGCCCGGAGACCCAGTACTTC. This chain links TRBV6-1 with TRBJ2-5; no definite D call. This CDR3 comprises 13 residues. Trimming left V 0 bases short and J 5 bases short, with 7 bases between. Germline assignment: CDR1 MNHNS and CDR2 SASEGT.